The 21 T cell receptor beta chains below come from one sample, sequenced in a study of cytomegalovirus exposure and HLA in healthy donors. Amplification used 60 Vbeta primers and 13 Jbeta primers. Clones were sequenced by immunoSEQ multiplex PCR, and TCRdb holds only the in-frame ones, with some missing. The sample shows some 190,000 clones, around three quarters of them seen only once. The specimen was PBMCs. These TCRs come from a woman aged 25 to 45 in good health and CMV-seropositive.

This chain links TRBV28 with TRBJ1-2, with no clear D. The CDR3 has 11 amino acids. V was pared by 6 bases and J by 3 bases, with 5 bases between. The germline V gene encodes CDR1 MDHEN and CDR2 SYDVKM. CDR3: CASSSYYGYTF. The CDR3 nucleotides read TGTGCCAGCAGCTCCTACTATGGCTACACCTTC.

The gene calls are TRBV7-2 and TRBJ1-5; tentative D call: TRBD1 (5 bases). With 5 bases removed from V and 6 bases from J, the gap between germline ends came to 14 bases. The germline V gene encodes CDR1 SGHTA and CDR2 FQGNSA. This CDR3 is built from 14 residues. CDR3 nucleotides: TGTGCCAGCAGCATGGGGGGGGAAGGTCAGCCCCAGCATTTT. Its translation is CASSMGGEGQPQHF.

The rearrangement uses TRBV6-5 and TRBJ1-2; D not certain. The V gene lost 7 bases and the J gene lost 3 bases, with 12 bases spanning the gap. Per germline, CDR1 MNHEY and CDR2 SVGAGI. There are 13 residues in the CDR3. CDR3 coding DNA: TGTGCCAGCACCCCGGGGAGGCACTATGGCTACACCTTC. This codes for CASTPGRHYGYTF.

The V call is TRBV14, the J call TRBJ2-2; D ambiguous. With 4 bases removed from V and 8 bases from J, the gap between germline ends came to 14 bases. The CDR3 covers 14 residues. CDR1 and CDR2 (germline): SGHDN, FVKESK. In nucleotides, the CDR3 is TGTGCCAGCAGCCCTTCGGGTCTGCTGGGGGAGCTGTTTTTT. This sequence encodes CASSPSGLLGELFF.

The chain links TRBV5-1 to TRBJ2-7, with TRBD1 identical over 8 bases. Germline V CDR1 and CDR2: SGHRS, YFSETQ. J was trimmed by 11 bases and V by 3 bases; bases with no gene match: 13. The CDR3 is 14 residues long. The CDR3 spells CASSSGQGRLLEYF. The CDR3 DNA reads TGCGCCAGCAGCTCCGGACAGGGAAGGCTGTTGGAGTACTTC.

The CDR3 loop is CASRRGGRPSPLHF. CDR3 nucleotides: TGTGCCAGCCGCCGAGGGGGCCGTCCTTCACCCCTCCACTTT. V and J are TRBV25-1 and TRBJ1-6; TRBD1 matches 7 bases. This CDR3 region has 14 residues. Per the germline V gene, CDR1 is MGHDK and CDR2 is SYGVNS. V shed 8 bases, J shed 9 bases, and the junction held 10 bases outside the gene matches.

This rearrangement joins TRBV6-5 to TRBJ2-5; TRBD2 matches at 16 bases. V was clipped by 6 bases and J by 9 bases; unmatched bases: 4. The CDR3 consists of 14 residues. Germline V gene data show CDR1 as MNHEY and CDR2 as SVGAGI. The CDR3 here is CASRPGLAGGAQYF. The CDR3, as DNA: TGTGCCAGCAGACCGGGACTAGCGGGGGGGGCCCAGTACTTC.

The V gene is TRBV19, the J gene TRBJ2-7; 7 positions match TRBD2. CDR3 size: 12 residues. Germline V lookup: CDR1 LNHDA, CDR2 SQIVND (reference sequence). V dropped 4 bases and J dropped 4; count of bases not matched to a gene: 1. The CDR3 sequence: CASSRGGYEQYF. The CDR3 region has the DNA TGTGCCAGTAGTAGGGGGGGGTACGAGCAGTACTTC.

The chain links TRBV28 to TRBJ1-1, with D maybe TRBD1 (6 bases). Per germline, CDR1 MDHEN and CDR2 SYDVKM. V was shortened by 4 bases and J by 0 bases, with 21 bases between the two germline ends. This CDR3 is built from 18 residues. The CDR3 protein is CASSSALHRESMNTEAFF. CDR3 in DNA: TGTGCCAGCAGTTCAGCCTTACACAGGGAGTCTATGAACACTGAAGCTTTCTTT.

The chain has TRBV2 and TRBJ1-1; D not certain. V lost 6 bases to trimming and J lost 1 base, with 9 bases between them. From germline, CDR1 is SNHLY and CDR2 FYNNEI. This CDR3 is built from 13 residues. The CDR3 loop reads CASSTIENTEAFF. CDR3 nucleotides: TGTGCCAGCAGCACTATAGAGAACACTGAAGCTTTCTTT. Full variable domain (missing parts from reference TRBV2 and TRBJ1-1): EPEVTQTPSHQVTQMGQEVILRCVPISNHLYFYWYRQILGQKVEFLVSFYNNEISEKSEIFDDQFSVERPDGSNFTLKIRSTKLEDSAMYFCASSTIENTEAFFGQGTRLTVV.

This chain links TRBV19 with TRBJ1-5, with 8 bases identical to TRBD1. The CDR3 runs to 13 residues. From germline, CDR1 is LNHDA and CDR2 SQIVND (reference sequence). V was pared by 7 bases and J by 7 bases, with 6 bases of the junction left unmatched. In DNA form, the CDR3 reads TGTGCCAGTACCGCGACAGGGGACCAGCCCCAGCATTTT. It translates to CASTATGDQPQHF.

The rearrangement uses TRBV19 and TRBJ2-7, with D perhaps TRBD2 (6 bases). The CDR3 totals 14 residues. The germline V gene encodes CDR1 LNHDA and CDR2 SQIVND (reference sequence). Trimming pared 7 bases from V and 0 bases from J, leaving 13 bases between. CDR3 protein: CASKVSGLSYEQYF. The CDR3, as DNA: TGTGCCAGTAAGGTTAGCGGACTCTCCTACGAGCAGTACTTC.

This clone was counted once. The V call is TRBV5-1, the J call TRBJ2-5; no clear D. The CDR3 length is 13 residues. The V gene's germline CDR1 is SGHRS and CDR2 YFSETQ. V was clipped by 0 bases and J by 5 bases, with 8 bases between them. The CDR3 protein is CASSLEPGETQYF. Written as DNA, the CDR3 is TGCGCCAGCAGCTTGGAACCCGGTGAGACCCAGTACTTC.

The J gene is TRBJ1-2, the V gene TRBV11-2, with D possibly matching TRBD1 (5 bases). This CDR3 has 15 residues. CDR1 is SGHAT, CDR2 FQNNGV, per germline. V shed 1 base and J shed 4 bases, with 13 bases lying between them. CDR3 sequence (DNA): TGTGCCAGCAGCTTAGCTATACCGGACATCTATGGCTACACCTTC. Translated, it gives CASSLAIPDIYGYTF. Full variable domain (rest looked up from reference TRBV11-2 and TRBJ1-2): EAGVAQSPRYKIIEKRQSVAFWCNPISGHATLYWYQQILGQGPKLLIQFQNNGVVDDSQLPKDRFSAERLKGVDSTLKIQPAKLEDSAVYLCASSLAIPDIYGYTFGSGTRLTVV.

This clone showed up just once. In nucleotides, the CDR3 is TGTGCCAGCAGCTTCCTTAGCGGGGGGGCCGCAGATACGCAGTATTTT. Protein sequence: CASSFLSGGAADTQYF. The V call is TRBV11-2, the J call TRBJ2-3, with 11 bases identical to TRBD2. From germline, CDR1 is SGHAT and CDR2 FQNNGV. V trimming: 3 bases; J trimming: 4 bases; junction bases outside the gene matches: 6. The CDR3 totals 16 residues. Full variable domain (remainder filled in from reference TRBV11-2 and TRBJ2-3): EAGVAQSPRYKIIEKRQSVAFWCNPISGHATLYWYQQILGQGPKLLIQFQNNGVVDDSQLPKDRFSAERLKGVDSTLKIQPAKLEDSAVYLCASSFLSGGAADTQYFGPGTRLTVL.

The CDR3 nucleotides are TGCGCCAGCAGCTACCAAGCGGGGGGGCGGACCGGGGAGCTGTTTTTT. It codes for CASSYQAGGRTGELFF. V is TRBV5-1 and J is TRBJ2-2; 10 bases line up with TRBD2. The CDR3 runs to 16 residues. Trimming cost V 3 bases and J 5 bases; bases outside gene matches: 7. Germline V gives CDR1 SGHRS, CDR2 YFSETQ.

The genes are TRBV7-9 and TRBJ2-1; TRBD2 might be the D (5 bases). CDR1 and CDR2 (germline): SEHNR, FQNEAQ (reference sequence). CDR3 length equals 13 residues. The V gene lost 3 bases and the J gene lost 3 bases, with 6 bases spanning the gap. CDR3 coding DNA: TGTGCCAGCAGCTTCCGGGACTACAATGAGCAGTTCTTC. As protein: CASSFRDYNEQFF.

J is TRBJ1-1 and V is TRBV6-6; no clear D gene. CDR3 size: 12 residues. V dropped 9 bases and J dropped 1 base, with 9 bases sitting between them. Per the germline V gene, CDR1 is MNHNY and CDR2 is SVGAGI (reference sequence). The DNA of the CDR3 is TGTGCCAGTACCCCGGGGAACACTGAAGCTTTCTTT. It yields the protein CASTPGNTEAFF.

The chain joins TRBV5-1 to TRBJ2-1; 9 bases fit TRBD2. Trimming at V came to 4 bases and at J to 4 bases, leaving 9 bases not matched to a gene. Germline V gene data show CDR1 as SGHRS and CDR2 as YFSETQ. CDR3 length equals 16 residues. CDR3 sequence (DNA): TGCGCCAGCAGCACTCAATTCGCGGGGGGGTACAATGAGCAGTTCTTC. The encoded protein is CASSTQFAGGYNEQFF. Full variable domain (remainder filled in from reference TRBV5-1 and TRBJ2-1): KAGVTQTPRYLIKTRGQQVTLSCSPISGHRSVSWYQQTPGQGLQFLFEYFSETQRNKGNFPGRFSGRQFSNSRSEMNVSTLELGDSALYLCASSTQFAGGYNEQFFGPGTRLTVL.

Notes on this clone: A junction end diverges from the germline sequence, so it may reflect a read error. The CDR3 nucleotides read TGTTCCAGCAGCTTCCTGAACCGGGACAGCTACAATGAGCAGTTCTTC. This sequence encodes CSSSFLNRDSYNEQFF. The rearrangement uses TRBV7-9 and TRBJ2-1; 7 bases align to TRBD1. The CDR3 spans 16 residues. Germline CDR1 is SEHNR and CDR2 is FQNEAQ (reference sequence).

The chain carries TRBV9 and TRBJ2-1, with 10 nucleotides matching TRBD2. Trimming removed 4 bases from V and 7 bases from J; junction bases left unmatched: 14. The germline V gene has CDR1 SGDLS and CDR2 YYNGEE. The CDR3 loop spans 17 amino acids. This chain's CDR3 is CASSTSNGLAEGNEQFF. DNA of the CDR3: TGTGCCAGCAGCACCTCTAACGGACTAGCGGAAGGGAATGAGCAGTTCTTC.